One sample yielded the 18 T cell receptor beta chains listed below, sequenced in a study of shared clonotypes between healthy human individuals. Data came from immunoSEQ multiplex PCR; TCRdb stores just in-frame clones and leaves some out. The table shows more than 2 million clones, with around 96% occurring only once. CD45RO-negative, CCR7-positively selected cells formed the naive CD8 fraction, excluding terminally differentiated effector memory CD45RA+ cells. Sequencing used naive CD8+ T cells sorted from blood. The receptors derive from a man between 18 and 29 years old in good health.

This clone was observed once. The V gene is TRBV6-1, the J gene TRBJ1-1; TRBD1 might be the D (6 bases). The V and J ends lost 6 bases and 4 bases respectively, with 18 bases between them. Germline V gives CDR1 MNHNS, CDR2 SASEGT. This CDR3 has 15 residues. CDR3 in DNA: TGTGCCAGCAGCGGGGGGCACAGGGAAGTCACTGAAGCTTTCTTT. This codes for CASSGGHREVTEAFF.

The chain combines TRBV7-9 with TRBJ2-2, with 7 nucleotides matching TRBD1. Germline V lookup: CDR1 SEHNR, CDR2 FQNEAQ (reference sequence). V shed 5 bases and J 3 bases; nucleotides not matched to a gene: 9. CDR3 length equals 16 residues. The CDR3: CASSGAGQADTGELFF. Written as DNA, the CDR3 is TGTGCCAGCAGCGGGGCCGGACAGGCAGACACCGGGGAGCTGTTTTTT. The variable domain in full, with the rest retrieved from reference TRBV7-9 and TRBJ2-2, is DTGVSQNPRHKITKRGQNVTFRCDPISEHNRLYWYRQTLGQGPEFLTYFQNEAQLEKSRLLSDRFSAERPKGSFSTLEIQRTEQGDSAMYLCASSGAGQADTGELFFGEGSRLTVL.

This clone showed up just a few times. The CDR3 protein is CASSLGGTGNSLHF. CDR3 DNA sequence: TGTGCCAGCAGCTTAGGTGGGACAGGGAATTCCCTCCACTTT. The genes are TRBV7-3 and TRBJ1-6; 9 bases line up with TRBD1. The V gene end was trimmed by 2 bases and the J gene end by 14 bases; junction bases not matched to a gene: 7. Germline V gene sequence: CDR1 SGHTA, CDR2 FQGTGA. The CDR3 length is 14 residues.

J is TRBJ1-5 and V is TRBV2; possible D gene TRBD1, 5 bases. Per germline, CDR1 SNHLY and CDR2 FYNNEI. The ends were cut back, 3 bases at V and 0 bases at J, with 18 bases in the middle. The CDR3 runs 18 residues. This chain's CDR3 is CASSDGGWGTRSNQPQHF. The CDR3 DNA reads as TGTGCCAGCAGTGATGGGGGGTGGGGCACACGTAGCAATCAGCCCCAGCATTTT.

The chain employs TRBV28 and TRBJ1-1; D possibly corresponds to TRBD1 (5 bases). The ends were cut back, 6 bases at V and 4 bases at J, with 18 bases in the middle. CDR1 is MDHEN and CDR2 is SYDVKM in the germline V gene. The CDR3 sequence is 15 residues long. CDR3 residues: CASRIHPGGGTEAFF. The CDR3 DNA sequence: TGTGCCAGCAGGATACACCCCGGCGGGGGCACTGAAGCTTTCTTT.

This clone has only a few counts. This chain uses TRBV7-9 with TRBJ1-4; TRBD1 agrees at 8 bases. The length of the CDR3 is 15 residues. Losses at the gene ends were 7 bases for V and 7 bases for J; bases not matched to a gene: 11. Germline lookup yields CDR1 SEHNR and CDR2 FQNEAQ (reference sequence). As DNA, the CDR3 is TGTGCCAGCACCTCCTCGACAGGGGCCTTTGAAAAACTGTTTTTT. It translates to CASTSSTGAFEKLFF.

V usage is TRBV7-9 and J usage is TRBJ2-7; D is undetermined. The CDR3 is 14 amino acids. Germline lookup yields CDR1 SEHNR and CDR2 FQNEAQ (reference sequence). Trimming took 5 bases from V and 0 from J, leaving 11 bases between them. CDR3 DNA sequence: TGTGCCAGCAGCCCTCAGTACGCCTCCTACGAGCAGTACTTC. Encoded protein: CASSPQYASYEQYF.

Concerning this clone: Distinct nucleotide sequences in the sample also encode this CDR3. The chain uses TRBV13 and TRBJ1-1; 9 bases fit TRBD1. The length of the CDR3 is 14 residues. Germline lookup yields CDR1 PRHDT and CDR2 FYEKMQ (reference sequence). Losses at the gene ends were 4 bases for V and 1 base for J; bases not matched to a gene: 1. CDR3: CASSSTGGNTEAFF. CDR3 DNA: TGTGCCAGCAGCTCGACAGGGGGGAACACTGAAGCTTTCTTT.

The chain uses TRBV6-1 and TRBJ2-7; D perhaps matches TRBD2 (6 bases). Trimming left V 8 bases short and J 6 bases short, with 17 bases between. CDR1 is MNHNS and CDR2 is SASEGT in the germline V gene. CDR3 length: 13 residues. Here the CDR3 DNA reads TGTGCCAGCCCTGGGACTGTTTCTGGCGAGCAGTACTTC. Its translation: CASPGTVSGEQYF.

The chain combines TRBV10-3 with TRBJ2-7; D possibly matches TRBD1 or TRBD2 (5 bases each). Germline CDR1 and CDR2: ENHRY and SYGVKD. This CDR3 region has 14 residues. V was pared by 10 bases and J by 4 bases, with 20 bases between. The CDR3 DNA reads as TGTGCCACCCGCAATGGACAACTAGGGTACGAGCAGTACTTC. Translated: CATRNGQLGYEQYF.

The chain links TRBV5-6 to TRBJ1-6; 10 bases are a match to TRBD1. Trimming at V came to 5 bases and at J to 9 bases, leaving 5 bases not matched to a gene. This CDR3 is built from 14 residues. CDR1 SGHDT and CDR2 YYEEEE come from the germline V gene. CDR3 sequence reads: CASRRQGAVSPLHF. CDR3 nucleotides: TGTGCCAGCAGGAGACAGGGGGCTGTTTCACCCCTCCACTTT.

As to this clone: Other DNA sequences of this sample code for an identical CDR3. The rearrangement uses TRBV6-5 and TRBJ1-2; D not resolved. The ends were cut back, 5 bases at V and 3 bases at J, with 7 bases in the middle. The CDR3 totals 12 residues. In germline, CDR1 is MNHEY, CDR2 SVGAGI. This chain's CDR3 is CASSSGYYGYTF. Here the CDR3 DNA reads TGTGCCAGCAGTAGTGGGTACTATGGCTACACCTTC.

The CDR3 nucleotides are TGTGCCAGCAGTTTATCCTTGGTAGGGCTTAACTATGGCTACACCTTC. Its translation: CASSLSLVGLNYGYTF. The V gene is TRBV28, the J gene TRBJ1-2, with no clear D. This CDR3 has 16 amino acids. Per germline, CDR1 MDHEN and CDR2 SYDVKM. Between the trimmed V and J ends, which lost 1 base and 1 base, there was a span of 13 bases.

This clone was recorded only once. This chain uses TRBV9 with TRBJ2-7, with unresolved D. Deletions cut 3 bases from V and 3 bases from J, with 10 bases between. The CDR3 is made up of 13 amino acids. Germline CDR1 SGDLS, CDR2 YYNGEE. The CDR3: CASSADSDYEQYF. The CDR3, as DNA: TGTGCCAGCAGCGCCGACTCTGACTACGAGCAGTACTTC.

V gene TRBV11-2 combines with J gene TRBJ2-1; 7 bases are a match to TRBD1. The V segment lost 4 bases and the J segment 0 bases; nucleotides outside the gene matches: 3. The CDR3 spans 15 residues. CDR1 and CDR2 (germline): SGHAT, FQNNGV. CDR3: CASSWGTASYNEQFF. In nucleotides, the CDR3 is TGTGCCAGCAGCTGGGGGACAGCCTCCTACAATGAGCAGTTCTTC.

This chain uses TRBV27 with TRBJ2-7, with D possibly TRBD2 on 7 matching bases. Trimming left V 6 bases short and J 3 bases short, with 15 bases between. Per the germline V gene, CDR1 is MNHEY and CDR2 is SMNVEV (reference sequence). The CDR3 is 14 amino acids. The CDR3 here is CASSPGGGVYEQYF. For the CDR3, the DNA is TGTGCCAGCAGCCCGGGGGGCGGAGTCTACGAGCAGTACTTC.

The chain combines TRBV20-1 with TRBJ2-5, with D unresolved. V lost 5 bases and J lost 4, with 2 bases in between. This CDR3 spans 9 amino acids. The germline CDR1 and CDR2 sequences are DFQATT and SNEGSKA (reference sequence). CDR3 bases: TGCAGTGCTTCAGAGACCCAGTACTTC. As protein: CSASETQYF.

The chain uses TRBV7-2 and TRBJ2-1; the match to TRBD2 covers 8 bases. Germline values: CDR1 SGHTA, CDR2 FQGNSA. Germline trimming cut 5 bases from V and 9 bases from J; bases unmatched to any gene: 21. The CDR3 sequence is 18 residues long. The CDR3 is CASSISPTAGGLHVEQFF. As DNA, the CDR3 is TGTGCCAGCAGCATCTCCCCCACGGCGGGGGGCCTCCACGTTGAGCAGTTCTTC.